The 8 T cell receptor beta chains in this list originate from one sample, sequenced in a study of blood T cell repertoires in COVID-19. The assay was immunoSEQ multiplex PCR, and TCRdb's table has in-frame clones only and misses some. The data show about 480,000 clones, approximately 87% seen once. Sequencing input: PBMCs or T cells enriched from blood (not recorded which). Receptors were obtained from a woman aged 35 to 49 who had recovered from COVID-19.

This clone has a handful of counts. This chain joins TRBV5-1 and TRBJ1-2; D is uncertain. Germline lookup yields CDR1 SGHRS and CDR2 YFSETQ. The germline V and J ends were trimmed by 0 bases and 8 bases, with 11 bases remaining between them. CDR3 length: 13 residues. In nucleotides, the CDR3 is TGCGCCAGCAGCTTGGCCCCTACGGGAGGCTACACCTTC. It codes for CASSLAPTGGYTF.

The V and J genes are TRBV4-3 and TRBJ1-5; TRBD1 agrees at 8 bases. The length of the CDR3 is 18 residues. V lost 0 bases, J lost 6 bases, and 13 bases stayed unmatched. Germline CDR1 LGHNA, CDR2 YSLEER. Written as DNA, the CDR3 is TGCGCCAGCAGCCAAGAAGCAGGGACAGGTTGGACTTCTCAGCCCCAGCATTTT. It translates to CASSQEAGTGWTSQPQHF.

The J gene is TRBJ2-5, the V gene TRBV5-1; D unclear. Between the trimmed V and J ends, which lost 4 bases and 3 bases, there was a span of 4 bases. The CDR3 has 11 residues. Germline V gives CDR1 SGHRS, CDR2 YFSETQ. CDR3 region: CASSREETQYF. CDR3 nucleotide sequence: TGCGCCAGCAGCCGCGAAGAGACCCAGTACTTC.

This CDR3 reads CSVRTANEQFF. The DNA of the CDR3 is TGCAGCGTCCGGACAGCTAATGAGCAGTTCTTC. J is TRBJ2-1 and V is TRBV29-1; D possibly corresponds to TRBD1 (6 bases). Germline V gene data show CDR1 as SQVTM and CDR2 as ANQGSEA. CDR3 length: 11 amino acids. V dropped 6 bases and J dropped 7 bases, with 10 bases sitting between them.

The chain links TRBV24-1 to TRBJ2-3; D might be TRBD2 (6 bases). The CDR3 length is 13 residues. Trimming stripped 9 bases from V and 1 base from J, with 10 bases between. Looked up from germline, CDR1 is KGHDR and CDR2 is SFDVKD. CDR3 coding DNA: TGTGCCACCGCCACGGGAGGCACAGATACGCAGTATTTT. It translates to CATATGGTDTQYF.

The genes are TRBV5-1 and TRBJ2-5; 13 bases line up with TRBD2. Germline-derived CDR1 and CDR2 are SGHRS and YFSETQ. The ends lost 4 bases at V and 4 bases at J; junction bases unmatched: 7. The CDR3 consists of 16 residues. CDR3 residues: CASSLGLAGAGETQYF. DNA for the CDR3: TGCGCCAGCAGCCTAGGACTAGCGGGAGCAGGAGAGACCCAGTACTTC.

The V gene is TRBV20-1, the J gene TRBJ1-5; D gene ambiguous. Trimming took off 3 bases at V and 6 bases at J, with 9 bases between the two ends. The length of the CDR3 is 12 residues. Germline-derived CDR1 and CDR2 are DFQATT and SNEGSKA (reference sequence). The DNA of the CDR3 is TGCAGTGCTAGTCTGGAGGGTCAGCCCCAGCATTTT. It encodes CSASLEGQPQHF.

The gene calls are TRBV4-1 and TRBJ2-7; 10 bases match TRBD2. The CDR3 length is 15 residues. Looked up from germline, CDR1 is MGHRA and CDR2 is YSYEKL. V lost 0 bases, J lost 7 bases, and 6 bases stayed unmatched. CDR3 in amino acids: CASSQDALAGDEQYF. The CDR3 DNA reads TGCGCCAGCAGCCAAGATGCGCTAGCGGGAGATGAGCAGTACTTC.